These 5 T cell receptor beta chains share one sample of origin, sequenced in a study of blood T cell repertoires in COVID-19 (dated by TCRdb to about 2020). Libraries were constructed by the immunoSEQ multiplex PCR assay. TCRdb obtained this table from immuneACCESS and retained in-frame rearrangements with V and J assigned. These tables miss some clones; where compared with another copy, unresolved V genes account for less than half of the shortfall, and the remainder is unexplained. In this sample the table shows under 250,000 clones, approximately 88% of which occur a single time. The top ten constitute 2.5% to 4% of the sample. Sequencing was done on a sample of PBMCs or T cells enriched from blood (not recorded which). Receptors originate from a woman between 40 and 55 years old who had been exposed to COVID-19.

This chain uses TRBV7-8 with TRBJ1-6; 11 nucleotides match TRBD1. The V gene end was trimmed by 5 bases and the J gene end by 1 base; junction bases not matched to a gene: 10. The CDR3 has 19 residues. Looked up from germline, CDR1 is SGHVS and CDR2 is FQNEAQ. The CDR3 DNA reads TGTGCCAGCAGCCAAGCACCGGGACAGGGGGTATCCTATAATTCACCCCTCCACTTT. It yields the protein CASSQAPGQGVSYNSPLHF.

The J gene is TRBJ2-7, the V gene TRBV27; 10 nucleotides line up with TRBD2. From germline, CDR1 is MNHEY and CDR2 SMNVEV (reference sequence). The CDR3 is 18 residues long. The V and J ends lost 5 bases and 4 bases, in that order; junction bases with no gene match: 17. CDR3 nucleotide sequence: TGTGCCAGCAGTCCCCCCCCAGCGGGAGGGCCTTGGTTTTACGAGCAGTACGTC. Amino acid sequence: CASSPPPAGGPWFYEQYV.

The chain recombines TRBV7-8 with TRBJ2-7, with 9 positions matching TRBD1. Germline V gene data show CDR1 as SGHVS and CDR2 as FQNEAQ. The CDR3 has 14 amino acids. V gave up 7 bases and J gave up 6 bases; unmatched junction bases: 10. DNA for the CDR3: TGTGCCAGCATCCGGACAGGGGCGTCAGGCGAGCAGTACTTC. Translation: CASIRTGASGEQYF. The full variable domain, rest sourced from reference TRBV7-8 and TRBJ2-7, is GAGVSQSPRYKVAKRGQDVALRCDPISGHVSLFWYQQALGQGPEFLTYFQNEAQLDKSGLPSDRFFAERPEGSVSTLKIQRTQQEDSAVYLCASIRTGASGEQYFGPGTRLTVT.

This chain connects TRBV7-2 to TRBJ1-1; possibly TRBD1 for D (6 bases). This CDR3 region has 14 residues. V lost 5 bases and J 4 bases, leaving 14 bases between the germline ends. The germline CDR1 and CDR2 sequences are SGHTA and FQGNSA. The CDR3 loop is CASSSGGFGTEAFF. CDR3 coding DNA: TGTGCCAGCAGCAGTGGGGGCTTTGGCACTGAAGCTTTCTTT.

Comment on this clone: Lacking the conserved final phenylalanine or tryptophan, this CDR3 likely reflects a read error. The DNA is left out, because the CDR3 cannot be placed on it with certainty; the CDR3 is given as TCRdb lists it. V and J are TRBV14 and TRBJ1-4. The CDR3 length is 10 residues, termini included. Germline lookup yields CDR1 SGHDN and CDR2 FVKESK. CDR3 sequence: CASSHRSRTS.